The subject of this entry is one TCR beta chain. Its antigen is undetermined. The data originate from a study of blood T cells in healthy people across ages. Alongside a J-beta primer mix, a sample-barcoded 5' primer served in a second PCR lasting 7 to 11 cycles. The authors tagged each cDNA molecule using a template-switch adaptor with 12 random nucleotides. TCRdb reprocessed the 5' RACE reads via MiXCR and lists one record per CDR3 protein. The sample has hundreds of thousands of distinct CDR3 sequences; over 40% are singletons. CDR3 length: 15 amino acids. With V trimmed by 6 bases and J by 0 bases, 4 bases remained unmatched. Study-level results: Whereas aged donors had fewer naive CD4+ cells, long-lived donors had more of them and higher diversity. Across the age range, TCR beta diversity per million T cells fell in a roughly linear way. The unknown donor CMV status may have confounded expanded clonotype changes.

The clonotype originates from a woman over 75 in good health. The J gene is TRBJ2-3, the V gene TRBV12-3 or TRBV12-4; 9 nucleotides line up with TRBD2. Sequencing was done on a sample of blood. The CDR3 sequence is CASSRAGGSTDTQYF. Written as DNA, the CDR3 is TGTGCCAGCAGCCGTGCGGGAGGGAGCACAGATACGCAGTATTTT.